This TCR beta chain came from a study of blood T cell repertoires in COVID-19. Background on the study: Sites in the United States, Italy and Spain provided acute and convalescent COVID-19 samples. Sources were T cells, B-cell-depleted T cells, or PBMCs; the material itself was cDNA or gDNA.

Seattle's cohort entered during active infection and was followed longitudinally. Authors' data handling: The assay estimated nucleated cells by amplifying reference gene primers. Clones were read by immunoSEQ multiplex PCR, and TCRdb kept only the in-frame ones, dropping some. V and J calls and clone size are given by that table; D and trimming were obtained from the DNA. Among roughly 100,000 clones listed, about nine tenths were seen once. The sequencing sample was made of peripheral blood. This TCR was sampled from a woman between 50 and 59 years old with COVID-19, enrolled during active disease.

The CDR3 bases are TGTGCCAGCTCACCGGCCCAGCGAGAGACCCAGTACTTC. As protein: CASSPAQRETQYF. The chain employs TRBV18 and TRBJ2-5; D ambiguous. This CDR3 spans 13 amino acids. The V end lost 3 bases, the J end lost 4 bases, and 9 bases lay between the germline ends. Looked up from germline, CDR1 is KGHSH and CDR2 is LQKENI.